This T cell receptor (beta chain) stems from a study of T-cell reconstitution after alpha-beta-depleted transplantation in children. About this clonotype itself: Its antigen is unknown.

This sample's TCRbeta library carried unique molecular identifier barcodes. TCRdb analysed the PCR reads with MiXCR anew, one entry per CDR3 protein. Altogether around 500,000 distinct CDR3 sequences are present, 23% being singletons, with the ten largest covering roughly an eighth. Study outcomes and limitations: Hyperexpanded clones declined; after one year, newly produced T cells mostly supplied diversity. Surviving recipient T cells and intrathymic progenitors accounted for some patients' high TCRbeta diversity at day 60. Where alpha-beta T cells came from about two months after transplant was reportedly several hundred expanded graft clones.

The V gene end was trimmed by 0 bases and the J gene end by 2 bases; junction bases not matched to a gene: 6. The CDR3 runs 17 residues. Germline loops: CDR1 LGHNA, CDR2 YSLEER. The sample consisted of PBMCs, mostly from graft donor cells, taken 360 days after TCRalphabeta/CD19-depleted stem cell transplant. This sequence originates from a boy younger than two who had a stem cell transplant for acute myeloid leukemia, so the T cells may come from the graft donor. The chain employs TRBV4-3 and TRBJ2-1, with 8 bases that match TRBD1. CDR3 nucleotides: TGCGCCAGCAGCCAAGATCCCGCAGGGGGCACCTACAATGAGCAGTTCTTC. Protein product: CASSQDPAGGTYNEQFF.